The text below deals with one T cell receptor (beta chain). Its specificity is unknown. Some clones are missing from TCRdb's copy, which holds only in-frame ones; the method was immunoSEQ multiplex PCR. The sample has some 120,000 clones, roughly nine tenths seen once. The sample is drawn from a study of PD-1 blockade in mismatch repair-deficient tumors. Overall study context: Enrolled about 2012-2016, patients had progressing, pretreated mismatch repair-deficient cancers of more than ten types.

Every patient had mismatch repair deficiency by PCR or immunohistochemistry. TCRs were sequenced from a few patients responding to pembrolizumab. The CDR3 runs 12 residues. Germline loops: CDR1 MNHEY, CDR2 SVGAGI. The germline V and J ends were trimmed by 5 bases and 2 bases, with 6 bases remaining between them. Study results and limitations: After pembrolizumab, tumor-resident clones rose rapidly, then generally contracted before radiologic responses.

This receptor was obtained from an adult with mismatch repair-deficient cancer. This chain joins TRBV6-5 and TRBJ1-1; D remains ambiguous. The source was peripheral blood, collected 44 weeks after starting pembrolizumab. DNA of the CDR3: TGTGCCAGCAGTAACCTCAACACTGAAGCTTTCTTT. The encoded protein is CASSNLNTEAFF.